This T cell receptor (beta chain) came from a study of T cell responses to AZD1222 COVID-19 vaccine. Study at large: Researchers grouped second doses given at about 4 or about 12 weeks into one pool. General study findings and limits: Reportedly, nearly half the spike-specific TCRs target unmutated variant regions. White British donors predominated, females outnumbered males, and clonal diversity was possibly underestimated.

Looked up from germline, CDR1 is SGHNT and CDR2 is YENEEA. The CDR3 extends over 16 amino acids. After removal of 2 bases from V and 3 bases from J, the junction contained 2 bases not matched to a gene. Regarding this clone: Its target is not known.

Assay used: immunoSEQ multiplex PCR; TCRdb lists only in-frame clones, some missing. The sample yields roughly 100,000 clones, roughly 80% seen once. The TCR sequence derives from an adult in good health. The chain recombines TRBV11-3 with TRBJ2-5; 14 nucleotides align to TRBD2. The input for sequencing was peripheral blood, taken on day 0 of AZD1222 vaccination. The CDR3 loop reads CASSLRTSGGKETQYF. The DNA for the CDR3 is TGTGCCAGCAGCTTAAGGACTAGCGGGGGGAAAGAGACCCAGTACTTC.